The 25 T cell receptor beta chains in this list originate from one sample, sequenced in a study of T cell responses to AZD1222 COVID-19 vaccine. Clones were read by immunoSEQ multiplex PCR, and TCRdb kept only the in-frame ones, dropping some. The repertoire holds more than 85,000 clones, with 88% as singletons. Specimen: peripheral blood, collected on day 0 of AZD1222 vaccination. The receptors shown here come from an adult in good health.

The chain employs TRBV29-1 and TRBJ2-7; 7 nucleotides line up with TRBD2. Losses at the gene ends were 3 bases for V and 5 bases for J; bases not matched to a gene: 7. The CDR3 extends over 13 amino acids. Germline-derived CDR1 and CDR2 are SQVTM and ANQGSEA. The CDR3 nucleotides read TGCAGCGTTGATGGCGGGAGTATCAACGAGCAGTACTTC. Protein product: CSVDGGSINEQYF.

The DNA for the CDR3 is TGTGCCAGCAGTGAAACAGCGGGAGGATACAATGAGCAGTTCTTC. It translates to CASSETAGGYNEQFF. This sequence joins TRBV2 and TRBJ2-1; 9 bases map to TRBD2. Germline V CDR1 and CDR2: SNHLY, FYNNEI. The V segment lost 2 bases and the J segment 4 bases; nucleotides outside the gene matches: 3. This CDR3 region has 15 residues.

The sample holds a few counts of this clone. V and J are TRBV11-1 and TRBJ1-1; a weak D match, TRBD1 (5 bases). Germline lookup yields CDR1 SGHAT and CDR2 FQDESV (reference sequence). The CDR3 length is 13 residues. V was shortened by 5 bases and J by 5 bases, with 12 bases between the two germline ends. CDR3 nucleotide sequence: TGTGCCAGCAGCATGGGACCCATAACTGAAGCTTTCTTT. Encoded protein: CASSMGPITEAFF.

The rearrangement uses TRBV7-7 and TRBJ2-3, with 9 bases matching TRBD1. This CDR3 spans 15 amino acids. CDR1 and CDR2 from the germline V gene are SSHAT and FNYEAQ (reference sequence). V lost 5 bases, J lost 4 bases, and 7 bases stayed unmatched. The CDR3 nucleotides are TGTGCCAGCAGCCCGGGACAGGGTGCCGCAGATACGCAGTATTTT. Translating it yields CASSPGQGAADTQYF.

The chain recombines TRBV7-9 with TRBJ1-1; D possibly corresponds to TRBD1 (5 bases). This CDR3 has 13 residues. The V and J ends lost 1 base and 5 bases respectively, with 8 bases between them. Germline values: CDR1 SEHNR, CDR2 FQNEAQ (reference sequence). CDR3 coding DNA: TGTGCCAGCAGCTTAGACAGGAGAACTGAAGCTTTCTTT. Protein: CASSLDRRTEAFF.

As regards this clone: Mismatch with germline at one junction end may stem from a read error. The V call is TRBV15, the J call TRBJ1-2; D is uncertain. Germline loops: CDR1 LNHNV, CDR2 YYDKDF (reference sequence). CDR3 length equals 14 residues. The CDR3 nucleotides are TGTGTCACCAGCCAGGAAACTGGGTACGGGGGCTACACCTTC. This translates into CVTSQETGYGGYTF. Combining the CDR3 with reference TRBV15 and TRBJ1-2 gives the whole variable domain DAMVIQNPRYQVTQFGKPVTLSCSQTLNHNVMYWYQQKSSQAPKLLFHYYDKDFNNEADTPDNFQSRRPNTSFCFLDIRSPGLGDTAMYLCVTSQETGYGGYTFGSGTRLTVV.

The V gene is TRBV7-2, the J gene TRBJ2-4, with D perhaps assigned TRBD1 or TRBD2 (5 bases each). The CDR3 is made up of 15 amino acids. V gave up 1 base and J gave up 2 bases, with 9 bases separating them. Germline V gene lookup returns CDR1 SGHTA and CDR2 FQGNSA. The CDR3 region has the DNA TGTGCCAGCAGCTTAGTAGAGGGGACCAAAAACATTCAGTACTTC. Its translation: CASSLVEGTKNIQYF.

J is TRBJ2-1 and V is TRBV24-1; D gene ambiguous. In germline, CDR1 is KGHDR, CDR2 SFDVKD. Trimming stripped 5 bases from V and 6 bases from J, with 10 bases between. This CDR3 has 13 residues. DNA of the CDR3: TGTGCCACCAGTGCCGACGGAGTCAATGAGCAGTTCTTC. Its translation is CATSADGVNEQFF.

This chain joins TRBV7-9 and TRBJ1-2; possibly TRBD1 for D (6 bases). CDR3 length: 13 amino acids. Per the germline V gene, CDR1 is SEHNR and CDR2 is FQNEAQ (reference sequence). Trimming cost V 5 bases and J 6 bases, with 13 bases left between them. The CDR3 spells CASSLSGANGYTF. The CDR3 DNA is TGTGCCAGCAGCCTATCGGGGGCGAATGGCTACACCTTC.

This clone turned up a few times. The chain employs TRBV5-1 and TRBJ1-2; D remains unclear. V was trimmed by 2 bases and J by 6 bases, leaving 11 bases between them. The CDR3 loop spans 13 amino acids. Germline CDR1 reads SGHRS; CDR2 reads YFSETQ. CDR3 nucleotide sequence: TGCGCCAGCAGCTTCAAGGGAGGGAATGGCTACACCTTC. It is translated as CASSFKGGNGYTF.

This clone was seen a few times. The J gene is TRBJ1-2, the V gene TRBV14, with D maybe TRBD1 (5 bases). Germline loops: CDR1 SGHDN, CDR2 FVKESK. The length of the CDR3 is 17 residues. V dropped 4 bases and J dropped 5 bases, with 23 bases sitting between them. The CDR3: CASSRDTPPGPPYGYTF. CDR3 coding DNA: TGTGCCAGCAGCCGCGATACCCCCCCGGGGCCTCCTTATGGCTACACCTTC.

This clone was observed a handful of times. The chain joins TRBV7-2 to TRBJ2-7; 7 bases line up with TRBD1. V shed 1 base and J 2 bases; nucleotides not matched to a gene: 5. Germline assignment: CDR1 SGHTA and CDR2 FQGNSA. CDR3 length: 15 amino acids. The DNA for the CDR3 is TGTGCCAGCAGCTTAGATCTGGGACAGACCTACGAGCAGTACTTC. Translated, it gives CASSLDLGQTYEQYF.

This clone was counted only a few times. The chain uses TRBV29-1 and TRBJ2-3; no firm D call. Germline CDR1 is SQVTM and CDR2 is ANQGSEA. V lost 4 bases and J 2 bases, leaving 10 bases between the germline ends. The CDR3 consists of 13 residues. The CDR3 is CSVVLGFTDTQYF. CDR3 nucleotides: TGCAGCGTTGTATTGGGATTCACAGATACGCAGTATTTT.

The CDR3, as DNA: TGCAGCGTTGTGGCCAGGAACACAGATACGCAGTATTTT. It translates to CSVVARNTDTQYF. This chain links TRBV29-1 with TRBJ2-3; D gene uncertain. This CDR3 region has 13 residues. Germline V gives CDR1 SQVTM, CDR2 ANQGSEA. V lost 4 bases, J lost 2 bases, and 10 bases lay in between.

The gene calls are TRBV3-1 (or the pseudogene TRBV3-2) and TRBJ1-2, with D uncertain. Germline CDR1 reads LGHDT; CDR2 reads YNNKEL (reference sequence). CDR3 length: 13 amino acids. The V end lost 1 base, the J end lost 8 bases, and 11 bases lay between the germline ends. CDR3: CASSQGTFGGYTF. The CDR3 nucleotides read TGTGCCAGCAGCCAAGGGACCTTTGGAGGCTACACCTTC.

This clone was picked up one time. The chain employs TRBV19 and TRBJ2-1; possibly TRBD2 for D (5 bases). Germline V gives CDR1 LNHDA, CDR2 SQIVND (reference sequence). The CDR3 loop spans 13 amino acids. Trimming stripped 2 bases from V and 7 bases from J, with 9 bases between. The CDR3 coding sequence is TGTGCCAGTAGTATAATACTAGGAAATGAGCAGTTCTTC. It yields the protein CASSIILGNEQFF. Full variable domain (rest looked up from reference TRBV19 and TRBJ2-1): DGGITQSPKYLFRKEGQNVTLSCEQNLNHDAMYWYRQDPGQGLRLIYYSQIVNDFQKGDIAEGYSVSREKKESFPLTVTSAQKNPTAFYLCASSIILGNEQFFGPGTRLTVL.

In this sample, this clone turned up once. This chain joins TRBV19 and TRBJ2-7, with 8 positions matching TRBD1. This CDR3 comprises 15 residues. The V gene's germline CDR1 is LNHDA and CDR2 SQIVND (reference sequence). V dropped 6 bases and J dropped 0; count of bases not matched to a gene: 7. The CDR3 reads CASSGTGGHSYEQYF. The CDR3 region has the DNA TGTGCCAGTAGCGGGACAGGTGGACACTCCTACGAGCAGTACTTC.

This sequence joins TRBV5-6 and TRBJ1-1, with TRBD1 identical over 10 bases. This CDR3 spans 15 amino acids. The ends lost 5 bases at V and 3 bases at J; junction bases unmatched: 7. Germline V gene data show CDR1 as SGHDT and CDR2 as YYEEEE. As DNA, the CDR3 is TGTGCCAGCAGTTCGGTCGGACAGGGGGACACTGAAGCTTTCTTT. It codes for CASSSVGQGDTEAFF.

V and J are TRBV10-3 and TRBJ1-4, with 7 bases fitting TRBD1. The CDR3 length is 13 residues. CDR1 ENHRY and CDR2 SYGVKD come from the germline V gene. Unmatched junction bases numbered 5, after V lost 8 bases and J lost 5 bases. The CDR3 sequence is CAIGRTGNEKLFF. CDR3 sequence (DNA): TGTGCCATCGGAAGGACAGGAAATGAAAAACTGTTTTTT.

The J gene is TRBJ2-5, the V gene TRBV7-2; the D is unclear. V gave up 1 base and J gave up 0 bases, with 3 bases separating them. Germline CDR1 reads SGHTA; CDR2 reads FQGNSA. This CDR3 spans 13 amino acids. Here the CDR3 DNA reads TGTGCCAGCAGCTTAGGCGACCAAGAGACCCAGTACTTC. This gives the protein CASSLGDQETQYF.

The count of this clone is one. This chain joins TRBV18 and TRBJ2-7; D might be TRBD2 (6 bases). Per the germline V gene, CDR1 is KGHSH and CDR2 is LQKENI. The V end was cut by 4 bases, the J end by 6 bases, with 25 bases between. The CDR3 spans 17 residues. The DNA for the CDR3 is TGTGCCAGCTCACTTTCGGCCAGCGGGTACCTTACTACCGAGCAGTACTTC. It specifies CASSLSASGYLTTEQYF.

The CDR3 DNA reads as TGTGCCAGCAGTTCTAGCCCTAGCGGGAGGGTTTACGAGCAGTACTTC. Residues: CASSSSPSGRVYEQYF. The V gene is TRBV6-2 or TRBV6-3, the J gene TRBJ2-7; 12 bases agree with TRBD2. The CDR3 length is 16 residues. Germline V gene sequence: CDR1 MNHEY, CDR2 SVGEGT. Trimming removed 4 bases from V and 4 bases from J; junction bases left unmatched: 8.

The gene calls are TRBV6-5 and TRBJ1-1; 7 positions agree with TRBD1. V lost 0 bases, J lost 14 bases, and 12 bases stayed unmatched. The CDR3 contains 14 residues. Germline V gene data show CDR1 as MNHEY and CDR2 as SVGAGI. The CDR3 nucleotides read TGTGCCAGCAGTTACTCTTCTCGGACAGGCGTCTACTTCTTT. It translates to CASSYSSRTGVYFF.

The chain recombines TRBV7-3 with TRBJ2-7; 8 bases align to TRBD2. The CDR3 totals 14 residues. CDR1 is SGHTA, CDR2 FQGTGA, per germline. The J segment lost 5 bases and the V segment lost 2 bases, leaving 5 bases of the junction unmatched. In DNA, the CDR3 is TGTGCCAGCAGCTTAGACGGGAGGGCCGACGAGCAGTACTTC. It codes for CASSLDGRADEQYF. The full variable domain, completed using reference TRBV7-3 and TRBJ2-7, is GAGVSQTPSNKVTEKGKYVELRCDPISGHTALYWYRQSLGQGPEFLIYFQGTGAADDSGLPNDRFFAVRPEGSVSTLKIQRTERGDSAVYLCASSLDGRADEQYFGPGTRLTVT.

The chain links TRBV6-2 or TRBV6-3 to TRBJ1-5; TRBD1 is a possible D gene (5 bases). CDR1 MNHEY and CDR2 SVGEGT come from the germline V gene. CDR3 length equals 15 residues. Trimming took 5 bases from V and 0 from J, leaving 11 bases between them. The CDR3 region is CASSATGRSNQPQHF. The CDR3 nucleotides read TGTGCCAGCAGTGCTACAGGCCGTAGCAATCAGCCCCAGCATTTT.